These T cell receptor beta chains were read from a single sample in a study of blood T cells in healthy people across ages. Via MiXCR, TCRdb re-called the 5' RACE reads, giving one row per CDR3 protein. The sample has around 700,000 distinct CDR3 sequences, approximately 25% seen once. The sample was also linked to a second study, of T cells of mothers and their children.

Sequenced input: blood. The receptors stem from a boy younger than 18 in good health. The CDR3 runs from the conserved cysteine through the conserved F or W. The D gene is left open where the match is weak. The listing skips clone size in some rows; elsewhere it reads once, few, many or a size class.

cdr3_aa | d_call | clone_size | j_call | v_call
CASSLRGGTNTEAFF | - | - | TRBJ1-1 | TRBV5-1
CASSLRKETQYF | - | few | TRBJ2-5 | TRBV28
CATSDNPAYNEQFF | - | - | TRBJ2-1 | TRBV5-5
CASSQGLRGLGPPDTQYF | TRBD1 | - | TRBJ2-3 | TRBV4-3
CATGDRVGTGELFF | TRBD1 | - | TRBJ2-2 | TRBV24-1
CASSHPSGGGETQYF | TRBD2 | - | TRBJ2-5 | TRBV16
CASSYFHTGELFF | - | few | TRBJ2-2 | TRBV6-5
CASSDRANVLTF | - | few | TRBJ2-6 | TRBV12-3/TRBV12-4
CASSLDLRQTQYF | - | - | TRBJ2-5 | TRBV7-7
CSAEDRGSPYQETQYF | - | - | TRBJ2-5 | TRBV29-1
CASSLTGTGGDPLFLGEQFF | TRBD1 | few | - | TRBV7-8
CASSLLSATRGYTF | - | - | TRBJ1-2 | TRBV12-3/TRBV12-4
CASSGWDRGSYEQYF | TRBD1 | - | TRBJ2-7 | TRBV6-1
CASSQLAGDGEQFF | TRBD2 | - | - | TRBV7-3
CSVRGWGTSGGYINLYNEQFF | TRBD2 | few | TRBJ2-1 | TRBV20-1
CASSLVGGPIYEQYF | - | few | TRBJ2-7 | TRBV5-1
CASSLAGHPGAQYF | - | few | TRBJ2-5 | TRBV5-6
CASSLRGGSYNEQFF | TRBD2 | many | TRBJ2-1 | TRBV7-3
CATSDGRSGGQETQYF | - | - | TRBJ2-5 | TRBV24-1
CASSLTPTWNTEAFF | - | - | TRBJ1-1 | TRBV7-2
CASSLEGSFF | - | - | TRBJ1-1 | TRBV7-2
CSVAGLAGTGEQFF | TRBD2 | - | - | TRBV29-1
CSVYASGNTIYF | - | - | TRBJ1-3 | TRBV29-1
CASSTGLHTDTQYF | - | many | TRBJ2-3 | TRBV6-2/TRBV6-3
CASSLASKNEQFF | - | - | TRBJ2-1 | TRBV11-1
CASSDNGNTIYF | - | few | TRBJ1-3 | TRBV16
CASSRGRPGNTIYF | - | - | TRBJ1-3 | TRBV6-5
CSVGDGQGLNYGYTF | - | - | TRBJ1-2 | TRBV29-1
CSVEGTKRDGYGYTF | - | - | TRBJ1-2 | TRBV29-1
CASSDRDTSSYEQYF | - | - | TRBJ2-7 | TRBV7-9
CASSLAPSWKESTDTQYF | - | - | TRBJ2-3 | TRBV12-3/TRBV12-4
CSVQISDNEQFF | - | few | TRBJ2-1 | TRBV29-1
CASSVRVYEQYF | - | - | TRBJ2-7 | TRBV2
CASSGDSFILQHF | TRBD1 | - | TRBJ1-5 | TRBV12-3/TRBV12-4
CSVVKAGADTQYF | TRBD2 | - | TRBJ2-3 | TRBV29-1
CAISEGLADTQYF | - | few | TRBJ2-3 | TRBV10-3
CASSQDGKGGDTQYF | - | - | TRBJ2-3 | TRBV14
CASSLSGAAARETQYF | - | - | TRBJ2-5 | TRBV27
CSATNRGLETQYF | TRBD1 | once | TRBJ2-5 | TRBV20-1
CASNSLAGVYEQYF | TRBD2 | - | - | TRBV6-1
CASGPLTLAETGETQYF | TRBD2 | - | - | TRBV12-5
CASSVLKREATYEQYF | TRBD2 | - | TRBJ2-7 | TRBV11-2
CASRPTPSGSHNEQFF | TRBD2 | - | - | TRBV28
CASSVAAGLAGVWQETQYF | TRBD2 | few | TRBJ2-5 | TRBV9
CSAWTGRRSGELFF | - | - | TRBJ2-2 | TRBV20-1
CASELAAYNEQFF | TRBD2 | few | TRBJ2-1 | TRBV6-1
CASSPMGVFSYNEQFF | - | few | TRBJ2-1 | TRBV27
CASSLFTAGSGNTIYF | - | - | TRBJ1-3 | TRBV12-3/TRBV12-4
CSARDRGGRAFF | - | few | TRBJ1-1 | TRBV20-1
CASRTGRTDTQYF | - | - | TRBJ2-3 | TRBV19
CASSSGRYEQYF | - | many | TRBJ2-7 | TRBV28
CASSFTNTEAFF | - | many | TRBJ1-1 | TRBV11-2
CASSYAVTGELFF | - | - | TRBJ2-2 | TRBV6-5
CASSPGFEFPPYEQYF | - | few | - | TRBV5-1
CASSGQGKSNQPQHF | - | few | TRBJ1-5 | TRBV2